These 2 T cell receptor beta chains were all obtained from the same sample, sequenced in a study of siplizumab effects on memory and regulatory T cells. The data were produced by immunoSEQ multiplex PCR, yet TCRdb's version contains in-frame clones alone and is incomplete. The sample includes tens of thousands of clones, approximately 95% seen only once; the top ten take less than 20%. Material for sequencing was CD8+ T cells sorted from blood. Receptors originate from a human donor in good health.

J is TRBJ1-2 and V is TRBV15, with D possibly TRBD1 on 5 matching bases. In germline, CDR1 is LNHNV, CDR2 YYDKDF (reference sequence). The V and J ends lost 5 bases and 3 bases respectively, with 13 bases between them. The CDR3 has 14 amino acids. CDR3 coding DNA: TGTGCCACCAGCGGGGTCACAGGCTACTATGGCTACACCTTC. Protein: CATSGVTGYYGYTF.

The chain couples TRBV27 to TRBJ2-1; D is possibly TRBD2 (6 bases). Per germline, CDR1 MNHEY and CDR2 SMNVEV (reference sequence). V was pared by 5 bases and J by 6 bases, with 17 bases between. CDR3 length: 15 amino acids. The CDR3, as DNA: TGTGCCAGCAGTCTCTTCGTCGGAGGGGTCAATGAGCAGTTCTTC. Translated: CASSLFVGGVNEQFF.